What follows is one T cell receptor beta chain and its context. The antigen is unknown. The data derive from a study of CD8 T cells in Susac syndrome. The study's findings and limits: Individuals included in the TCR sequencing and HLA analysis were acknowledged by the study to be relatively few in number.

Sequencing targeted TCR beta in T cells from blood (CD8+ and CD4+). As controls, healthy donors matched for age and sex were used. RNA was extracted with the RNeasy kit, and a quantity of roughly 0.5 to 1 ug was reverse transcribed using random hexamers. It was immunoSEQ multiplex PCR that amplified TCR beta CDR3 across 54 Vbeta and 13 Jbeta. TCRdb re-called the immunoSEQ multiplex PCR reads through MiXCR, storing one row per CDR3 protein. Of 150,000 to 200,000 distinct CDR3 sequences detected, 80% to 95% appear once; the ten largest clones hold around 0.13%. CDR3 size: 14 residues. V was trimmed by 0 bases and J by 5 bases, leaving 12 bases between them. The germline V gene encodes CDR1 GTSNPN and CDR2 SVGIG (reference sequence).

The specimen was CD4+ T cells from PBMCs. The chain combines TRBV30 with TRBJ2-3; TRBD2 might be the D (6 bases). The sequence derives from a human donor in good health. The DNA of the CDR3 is TGTGCCTGGAGTGTAAAGGGAGGAGGAGATACGCAGTATTTT. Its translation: CAWSVKGGGDTQYF.